This T cell receptor (beta chain) was captured in a study of shared clonotypes between healthy human individuals. As for the study in general: The composition of the donors was a couple of women and a few men aged 18 to 49. Points from the study as a whole: Of the naive CD4 clonotypes, around 4.8% were shared across a few donors.

Assay used: immunoSEQ multiplex PCR; TCRdb lists only in-frame clones, some missing. The sample lists about 710,000 clones; roughly 73% were seen once. Recent acute infections and vaccinations were absent in the healthy HIV-negative adult donors. Every donor, a Caucasian adult, lived in Nashville, Tennessee. Comment on this clone: Antigen unknown.

This CDR3 region has 15 residues. V was cut by 4 bases and J by 4 bases, with 17 bases left in between. Germline V gene data show CDR1 as SGHDT and CDR2 as YYEEEE. The J gene is TRBJ1-2, the V gene TRBV5-6, with D possibly being TRBD1 (6 bases). The TCR was taken from a woman in her 30s in good health. The sample consisted of memory CD4+ T cells sorted from blood. Described subset: CD45RA-negative fraction. CDR3 nucleotide sequence: TGTGCCAGCAGCCTAGGACAGTATCCAGCCTATGGCTACACCTTC. Translated, it gives CASSLGQYPAYGYTF.